These 28 T cell receptor beta chains originate from one sample sequenced in a study of blood T cell repertoires in COVID-19. Profiled with immunoSEQ multiplex PCR; TCRdb holds only in-frame clones, not every one. The sample comprises around 400,000 clones, more than 75% of which are singletons, and 2.3% rests with the top ten. The specimen was peripheral blood. The receptors originated from a woman aged 55-70 years with COVID-19, enrolled during active disease.

J is TRBJ1-3 and V is TRBV14, with TRBD1 matching 7 bases. Germline loops: CDR1 SGHDN, CDR2 FVKESK. The CDR3 contains 16 residues. V was pared by 3 bases and J by 4 bases, with 9 bases of the junction left unmatched. The CDR3, as DNA: TGTGCCAGCAGCCACGCCACAGGGGCTGGGGGAAACACCATATATTTT. Translated: CASSHATGAGGNTIYF.

The gene calls are TRBV28 and TRBJ2-7; D gene ambiguous. This CDR3 has 17 amino acids. The ends were cut back, 3 bases at V and 0 bases at J, with 18 bases in the middle. CDR1 and CDR2 from the germline V gene are MDHEN and SYDVKM. The CDR3 here is CASSLNSVRVSSYEQYF. The CDR3 DNA is TGTGCCAGCAGTTTGAATTCTGTCCGGGTCAGCTCCTACGAGCAGTACTTC.

The chain combines TRBV21-1 with TRBJ2-7; the D segment call TRBD1 is taken from the table without a DNA check. TRBV21-1 is recorded as a pseudogene. CDR3 length: 14 residues. CDR3 in DNA: TGTGCCAGCAGCGTCCGGGACAGGGTCCACGAGCAGTACTTC. Encoded protein: CASSVRDRVHEQYF.

The chain employs TRBV5-1 and TRBJ2-6; D not certain. Germline V gene lookup returns CDR1 SGHRS and CDR2 YFSETQ. The CDR3 sequence is 17 residues long. Trimming cost V 5 bases and J 0 bases, with 15 bases left between them. The DNA for the CDR3 is TGCGCCAGCAGTTCCTCCCCCCCGGGCTCTGGGGCCAACGTCCTGACTTTC. It encodes CASSSSPPGSGANVLTF.

This chain links TRBV6-5 with TRBJ2-3, with D possibly matching TRBD2 (6 bases). Germline assignment: CDR1 MNHEY and CDR2 SVGAGI. Trimming left V 6 bases short and J 3 bases short, with 16 bases between. The CDR3 totals 15 residues. The CDR3: CASSQGGTMTDTQYF. CDR3 in DNA: TGTGCCAGCAGCCAAGGCGGGACGATGACAGATACGCAGTATTTT.

The rearrangement uses TRBV5-1 and TRBJ1-1; weak D call: TRBD1 (6 bases). The CDR3 covers 15 residues. The V end lost 1 base, the J end lost 3 bases, and 13 bases lay between the germline ends. The germline gives CDR1 SGHRS, CDR2 YFSETQ. CDR3 nucleotide sequence: TGCGCCAGCAGCTTGAGGAGCAGGGGAGACACTGAAGCTTTCTTT. It yields the protein CASSLRSRGDTEAFF.

This clone was seen a single time. The chain uses TRBV19 and TRBJ2-7; possibly TRBD1 for D (6 bases). Germline-derived CDR1 and CDR2 are LNHDA and SQIVND (reference sequence). V lost 5 bases and J 6 bases, leaving 14 bases between the germline ends. The CDR3 extends over 13 amino acids. The CDR3 protein is CASSPRGWIEQYF. DNA for the CDR3: TGTGCCAGTAGTCCGAGGGGGTGGATCGAGCAGTACTTC. Full variable domain (outside the CDR3, taken from reference TRBV19 and TRBJ2-7): DGGITQSPKYLFRKEGQNVTLSCEQNLNHDAMYWYRQDPGQGLRLIYYSQIVNDFQKGDIAEGYSVSREKKESFPLTVTSAQKNPTAFYLCASSPRGWIEQYFGPGTRLTVT.

V is TRBV7-8 and J is TRBJ1-2; D perhaps matches TRBD1 (6 bases). The CDR3 contains 13 residues. Between the trimmed V and J ends, which lost 5 bases and 7 bases, there was a span of 14 bases. From germline, CDR1 is SGHVS and CDR2 FQNEAQ. The CDR3 is CASSRTTGFGYTF. DNA for the CDR3: TGTGCCAGCAGCCGTACCACAGGGTTTGGCTACACCTTC.

V and J are TRBV28 and TRBJ1-2, with D possibly matching TRBD1 (6 bases). CDR1 MDHEN and CDR2 SYDVKM come from the germline V gene. Trimming took off 2 bases at V and 8 bases at J, with 15 bases between the two ends. This CDR3 is built from 14 residues. CDR3 sequence: CASSLPTGFGGYTF. For the CDR3, the DNA is TGTGCCAGCAGTTTACCCACAGGGTTCGGCGGCTACACCTTC.

The chain couples TRBV3-1 (or the pseudogene TRBV3-2) to TRBJ1-1; D gene unclear. Trimming pared 4 bases from V and 1 base from J, leaving 10 bases between. CDR1 and CDR2 from the germline V gene are LGHDT and YNNKEL (reference sequence). There are 14 residues in the CDR3. The CDR3 coding sequence is TGTGCCAGCAGCCGCTTACAAACGAACACTGAAGCTTTCTTT. It specifies CASSRLQTNTEAFF.

CDR3 loop: CASSYSGTRLYGYTF. CDR3 sequence (DNA): TGTGCCAGCAGTTACTCAGGAACAAGACTCTATGGCTACACCTTC. The rearrangement joins TRBV6-5 to TRBJ1-2, with D hard to call. CDR3 length: 15 amino acids. V was pared by 0 bases and J by 4 bases, with 12 bases between. Germline V gene sequence: CDR1 MNHEY, CDR2 SVGAGI.

The chain uses TRBV7-9 and TRBJ1-2; TRBD1 agrees at 7 bases. Germline V gene sequence: CDR1 SEHNR, CDR2 FQNEAQ (reference sequence). The CDR3 loop spans 15 amino acids. The V and J ends lost 5 bases and 0 bases, in that order; junction bases with no gene match: 6. CDR3 amino acids: CASSLVQGANYGYTF. CDR3 bases: TGTGCCAGCAGCCTCGTCCAGGGGGCTAACTATGGCTACACCTTC. Drawing the rest from reference TRBV7-9 and TRBJ1-2, the complete variable domain is DTGVSQNPRHKITKRGQNVTFRCDPISEHNRLYWYRQTLGQGPEFLTYFQNEAQLEKSRLLSDRFSAERPKGSFSTLEIQRTEQGDSAMYLCASSLVQGANYGYTFGSGTRLTVV.

This clone has just a few counts. The genes are TRBV14 and TRBJ2-3; TRBD2 matches at 11 bases. The germline CDR1 and CDR2 sequences are SGHDN and FVKESK. The CDR3 has 14 residues. V dropped 1 base and J dropped 11; count of bases not matched to a gene: 5. The CDR3, as DNA: TGTGCCAGCAGCCAAGCTAGCGGGGGGTCTAAGCAGTATTTT. Encoded protein: CASSQASGGSKQYF.

The J gene is TRBJ2-5, the V gene TRBV7-6, with 12 nucleotides matching TRBD2. Looked up from germline, CDR1 is SGHVS and CDR2 is FNYEAQ. The length of the CDR3 is 15 residues. V lost 0 bases, J lost 5 bases, and 1 base stayed unmatched. In DNA, the CDR3 is TGTGCCAGCAGCTTAGCGACTAGCGGGGGTGAGACCCAGTACTTC. The encoded protein is CASSLATSGGETQYF. Together with reference TRBV7-6 and TRBJ2-5, the CDR3 gives the full variable domain: GAGVSQSPRYKVTKRGQDVALRCDPISGHVSLYWYRQALGQGPEFLTYFNYEAQQDKSGLPNDRFSAERPEGSISTLTIQRTEQRDSAMYRCASSLATSGGETQYFGPGTRLLVL.

CDR3 amino acids: CASSPLTGGAGNTIYF. Written as DNA, the CDR3 is TGTGCCAGTAGTCCGCTGACGGGAGGGGCTGGAAACACCATATATTTT. The rearrangement links TRBV19 to TRBJ1-3; TRBD1 might be the D (5 bases). Trimming pared 5 bases from V and 2 bases from J, leaving 16 bases between. This CDR3 is built from 16 residues. Germline V CDR1 and CDR2: LNHDA, SQIVND (reference sequence). The full variable domain, completed using reference TRBV19 and TRBJ1-3, is DGGITQSPKYLFRKEGQNVTLSCEQNLNHDAMYWYRQDPGQGLRLIYYSQIVNDFQKGDIAEGYSVSREKKESFPLTVTSAQKNPTAFYLCASSPLTGGAGNTIYFGEGSWLTVV.

This clone came up once. The chain carries TRBV14 and TRBJ1-2; D is uncertain. The CDR3 spans 12 residues. Trimming removed 4 bases at V and 5 bases at J, with 8 bases between. Germline lookup yields CDR1 SGHDN and CDR2 FVKESK. DNA of the CDR3: TGTGCCAGCAGCCCTATTCGGTATGGCTACACCTTC. Protein sequence: CASSPIRYGYTF. Full variable domain (remainder filled in from reference TRBV14 and TRBJ1-2): EAGVTQFPSHSVIEKGQTVTLRCDPISGHDNLYWYRRVMGKEIKFLLHFVKESKQDESGMPNNRFLAERTGGTYSTLKVQPAELEDSGVYFCASSPIRYGYTFGSGTRLTVV.

This sequence joins TRBV27 and TRBJ1-2; D gene ambiguous. The CDR3 extends over 15 amino acids. The germline V gene has CDR1 MNHEY and CDR2 SMNVEV (reference sequence). Trimming stripped 2 bases from V and 0 bases from J, with 10 bases between. The DNA of the CDR3 is TGTGCCAGCAGTTTAACCCAGTCCACTAACTATGGCTACACCTTC. It specifies CASSLTQSTNYGYTF.

This clone appeared a few times. A junction boundary mismatches the germline segment, possibly from a read error. The chain couples TRBV7-7 to TRBJ2-2; the D gene is possibly TRBD2 (5 bases). The CDR3 has 18 amino acids. Germline assignment: CDR1 SSHAT and CDR2 FNYEAQ (reference sequence). The CDR3 nucleotides are TGTGCTAGCAGGTTACAAGTCGAGGGCCTCTGGAACACCGGGGAGCTGTTTTTT. It is translated as CASRLQVEGLWNTGELFF. Supplemented by reference TRBV7-7 and TRBJ2-2, the full variable domain reads GAGVSQSPRYKVTKRGQDVTLRCDPISSHATLYWYQQALGQGPEFLTYFNYEAQPDKSGLPSDRFSAERPEGSISTLTIQRTEQRDSAMYRCASRLQVEGLWNTGELFFGEGSRLTVL.

The V and J genes are TRBV7-6 and TRBJ2-5; 7 bases are a match to TRBD2. Germline-derived CDR1 and CDR2 are SGHVS and FNYEAQ. V was pared by 5 bases and J by 7 bases, with 7 bases of the junction left unmatched. This CDR3 is built from 13 residues. The CDR3: CASSPGGAGTQYF. CDR3 nucleotides: TGTGCCAGCAGCCCGGGAGGCGCGGGGACCCAGTACTTC.

The V call is TRBV7-2, the J call TRBJ1-6; D is unclear. Germline loops: CDR1 SGHTA, CDR2 FQGNSA. V dropped 3 bases and J dropped 10 bases, with 10 bases sitting between them. The CDR3 consists of 13 residues. CDR3 bases: TGTGCCAGCAGCTTCCTCTTGTCCTCACCCCTCCACTTT. Amino acids: CASSFLLSSPLHF.

The chain carries TRBV7-3 and TRBJ2-5; possible D gene TRBD1, 5 bases. Trimming took off 3 bases at V and 5 bases at J, with 10 bases between the two ends. The CDR3 sequence is 13 residues long. Germline V gene sequence: CDR1 SGHTA, CDR2 FQGTGA. The CDR3 DNA reads TGTGCCAGCAGCTTTGGGGCGCTGGAGACCCAGTACTTC. Translating it yields CASSFGALETQYF.

This clone was observed once. This chain links TRBV11-1 with TRBJ1-1; 8 bases line up with TRBD1. The CDR3 has 15 amino acids. Germline CDR1 is SGHAT and CDR2 is FQDESV (reference sequence). J lost 2 bases, V lost 4 bases, and 6 bases had no gene match. The CDR3 DNA sequence: TGTGCCAGCAGCTCGCGCGGACAGGGTAACACTGAAGCTTTCTTT. Its translation: CASSSRGQGNTEAFF.

The V and J genes are TRBV7-8 and TRBJ1-4; 7 bases fit TRBD1. Trimming removed 5 bases from V and 8 bases from J; junction bases left unmatched: 14. The CDR3 runs to 16 residues. Looked up from germline, CDR1 is SGHVS and CDR2 is FQNEAQ. The CDR3 region is CASSPGTVARGEKLFF. The CDR3 bases are TGTGCCAGCAGCCCAGGGACAGTCGCTAGGGGGGAAAAACTGTTTTTT.

This chain links TRBV4-2 with TRBJ2-7; D unresolved. The CDR3 length is 13 residues. Looked up from germline, CDR1 is LGHNA and CDR2 is YNFKEQ. Trimming removed 2 bases from V and 9 bases from J, with 14 bases in between. The CDR3 protein is CASSQLSGSVQYF. CDR3 sequence (DNA): TGTGCCAGCAGCCAACTTTCCGGGTCCGTGCAGTACTTC.

The rearrangement uses TRBV2 and TRBJ2-1, with 7 nucleotides matching TRBD2. The germline CDR1 and CDR2 sequences are SNHLY and FYNNEI. This CDR3 has 15 amino acids. Trimming took 1 base from V and 7 from J; bases not matched to a gene: 7. In DNA form, the CDR3 reads TGTGCCAGCAGTGAAGGACTAGCCGGGGGAAATGAGCAGTTCTTC. Residues: CASSEGLAGGNEQFF.

J is TRBJ2-1 and V is TRBV18, with a tentative D call TRBD2 (6 bases). This CDR3 is built from 13 residues. Trimming took off 2 bases at V and 7 bases at J, with 9 bases between the two ends. CDR1 and CDR2 from the germline V gene are KGHSH and LQKENI. The CDR3 nucleotides are TGTGCCAGCTCACCAGGCGCGGGGAATGAGCAGTTCTTC. It is translated as CASSPGAGNEQFF.

The rearrangement uses TRBV11-2 and TRBJ1-6, with D possibly TRBD1 on 5 matching bases. There are 16 residues in the CDR3. V was trimmed by 0 bases and J by 10 bases, leaving 16 bases between them. Germline-derived CDR1 and CDR2 are SGHAT and FQNNGV. In DNA, the CDR3 is TGTGCCAGCAGCTTAGATCTTCGGGGGGTCCGATCACCCCTCCACTTT. Amino acid sequence: CASSLDLRGVRSPLHF. Together with reference TRBV11-2 and TRBJ1-6, the CDR3 gives the full variable domain: EAGVAQSPRYKIIEKRQSVAFWCNPISGHATLYWYQQILGQGPKLLIQFQNNGVVDDSQLPKDRFSAERLKGVDSTLKIQPAKLEDSAVYLCASSLDLRGVRSPLHFGNGTRLTVT.

The V and J genes are TRBV30 and TRBJ1-6, with TRBD1 matching over 7 bases. The CDR3 sequence is 13 residues long. Germline V CDR1 and CDR2: GTSNPN, SVGIG (reference sequence). The V segment lost 5 bases and the J segment 4 bases; nucleotides outside the gene matches: 2. The CDR3 region has the DNA TGTGCCTGGGAGACAGGGTATAATTCACCCCTCCACTTT. Its protein is CAWETGYNSPLHF.